A few counts support the clone carrying this TCR beta chain. Unfractionated whole blood yielded the extracted total RNA. The sample belongs to a study of human T cells and chemical hapten exposure. TCRdb analysed the 5' RACE reads with MiXCR anew, one entry per CDR3 protein. The sample records over 70,000 distinct CDR3 sequences, about a sixth being singletons. Trimming pared 3 bases from V and 0 bases from J, leaving 9 bases between. The germline V gene encodes CDR1 GTSNPN and CDR2 SVGIG (reference sequence). The CDR3 length is 14 residues. This sequence originates from a female donor in good health. J is TRBJ2-1 and V is TRBV30, with a possible D match to TRBD2 (6 bases). In nucleotides, the CDR3 is TGTGCCTGGAGAAAGGGAGGCTCCTACAATGAGCAGTTCTTC. Translated, it gives CAWRKGGSYNEQFF.